Each of the 25 T cell receptor beta chains below was sequenced from the same sample in a study of shared clonotypes between healthy human individuals. Clones were sequenced by immunoSEQ multiplex PCR, and TCRdb holds only the in-frame ones, with some missing. In the table there are about 470,000 clones, 75% to 85% of which are singletons. Sequenced sample: PBMCs. The receptors were gathered from a woman aged 40 to 55 in good health. Some clones in this sample may be carry-over from other donors' samples.

The chain has TRBV28 and TRBJ2-3; D perhaps matches TRBD1 (6 bases). The CDR3 has 16 residues. Germline V gives CDR1 MDHEN, CDR2 SYDVKM. With 5 bases removed from V and 7 bases from J, the gap between germline ends came to 22 bases. The CDR3 DNA reads TGTGCCAGCAGTCACCAGGACAGCCCTGCAGCTTATACGCAGTATTTT. Its protein is CASSHQDSPAAYTQYF.

The chain is built from TRBV4-1 and TRBJ1-6; tentatively, D is TRBD1 (6 bases). This CDR3 has 19 amino acids. Trimming stripped 0 bases from V and 7 bases from J, with 22 bases between. CDR1 and CDR2 from the germline V gene are MGHRA and YSYEKL. The CDR3 is CASSQDGGAIRRGNSPLHF. As DNA, the CDR3 is TGCGCCAGCAGCCAAGATGGCGGCGCGATACGGAGGGGGAATTCACCCCTCCACTTT.

The chain joins TRBV15 to TRBJ2-2; 10 nucleotides match TRBD1. In germline, CDR1 is LNHNV, CDR2 YYDKDF (reference sequence). The trim removed 3 bases at V and 6 bases at J, leaving 4 bases unmatched. This CDR3 is 15 amino acids long. The CDR3 region is CATSRGQGWSGELFF. The CDR3 nucleotides read TGTGCCACCAGCAGGGGACAGGGGTGGTCCGGGGAGCTGTTTTTT. The entire variable domain, with the rest obtained from reference TRBV15 and TRBJ2-2, is as follows: DAMVIQNPRYQVTQFGKPVTLSCSQTLNHNVMYWYQQKSSQAPKLLFHYYDKDFNNEADTPDNFQSRRPNTSFCFLDIRSPGLGDTAMYLCATSRGQGWSGELFFGEGSRLTVL.

J is TRBJ1-1 and V is TRBV28; the D gene is possibly TRBD1 (6 bases). CDR3 size: 14 residues. V lost 10 bases, J lost 1 base, and 16 bases lay in between. Germline loops: CDR1 MDHEN, CDR2 SYDVKM. The CDR3 region is CANARPGQNTEAFF. The CDR3, as DNA: TGTGCCAACGCCAGACCGGGACAGAACACTGAAGCTTTCTTT.

This chain joins TRBV12-5 and TRBJ2-3, with TRBD2 as a possible D gene (5 bases). The CDR3 runs 13 residues. Deletions cut 5 bases from V and 3 bases from J, with 9 bases between. Per germline, CDR1 LGHNT and CDR2 FRNRAP. CDR3 DNA: TGTGCTAGTGGTCTTAGCGCGACAGATACGCAGTATTTT. Translating it yields CASGLSATDTQYF.

The V call is TRBV11-2, the J call TRBJ1-2; D is possibly TRBD1 (5 bases). CDR3 length equals 13 residues. Per germline, CDR1 SGHAT and CDR2 FQNNGV. The germline V and J ends were trimmed by 5 bases and 5 bases, with 12 bases remaining between them. DNA for the CDR3: TGTGCCAGCAGCCCCTCCAGGGCGTATGGCTACACCTTC. Amino acid sequence: CASSPSRAYGYTF.

The rearrangement uses TRBV27 and TRBJ2-1, with TRBD1 matching over 9 bases. Germline CDR1 reads MNHEY; CDR2 reads SMNVEV (reference sequence). This CDR3 spans 16 amino acids. The ends lost 0 bases at V and 8 bases at J; junction bases unmatched: 8. In DNA form, the CDR3 reads TGTGCCAGCAGTTTATCCCGACAGGGGGAGTATCATGAGCAGTTCTTC. Translated, it gives CASSLSRQGEYHEQFF.

V and J are TRBV19 and TRBJ1-2, with a possible D match to TRBD1 (5 bases). V was shortened by 5 bases and J by 4 bases, with 14 bases between the two germline ends. The CDR3 has 14 residues. Germline assignment: CDR1 LNHDA and CDR2 SQIVND (reference sequence). CDR3 protein: CASSSTPGRYGYTF. The CDR3 DNA reads TGTGCCAGTAGTTCAACACCAGGGCGCTATGGCTACACCTTC. The variable domain in full, with the rest retrieved from reference TRBV19 and TRBJ1-2, is DGGITQSPKYLFRKEGQNVTLSCEQNLNHDAMYWYRQDPGQGLRLIYYSQIVNDFQKGDIAEGYSVSREKKESFPLTVTSAQKNPTAFYLCASSSTPGRYGYTFGSGTRLTVV.

In this sample, this clone turned up many times. The chain employs TRBV7-9 and TRBJ1-2; perhaps TRBD1 as D (6 bases). CDR3 size: 16 residues. Per germline, CDR1 SEHNR and CDR2 FQNEAQ (reference sequence). V gave up 0 bases and J gave up 5 bases, with 16 bases separating them. Here the CDR3 DNA reads TGTGCCAGCAGCTTAGCGCTTGGGGACACTTTATATGGCTACACCTTC. It translates to CASSLALGDTLYGYTF.

This chain connects TRBV28 to TRBJ2-7; either TRBD1 or TRBD2 may fit D (5 bases each). The length of the CDR3 is 13 residues. CDR1 and CDR2 (germline): MDHEN, SYDVKM. Trimming stripped 7 bases from V and 2 bases from J, with 12 bases between. CDR3 coding DNA: TGTGCCAGCACCCAGGGAGAAGCCTACGAGCAGTACTTC. It translates to CASTQGEAYEQYF.

This clone was observed a few times. The chain links TRBV11-2 to TRBJ2-1; either TRBD1 or TRBD2 may supply D (5 bases each). The CDR3 has 13 residues. Trimming took off 5 bases at V and 9 bases at J, with 14 bases between the two ends. CDR1 is SGHAT and CDR2 is FQNNGV in the germline V gene. This chain's CDR3 is CASSPGARGEQFF. CDR3 in DNA: TGTGCCAGCAGCCCCGGGGCTAGGGGTGAGCAGTTCTTC.

The V and J genes are TRBV25-1 and TRBJ2-5, with 7 bases lining up with TRBD1. The end of the DNA is better explained by TRBJ2-7, so the J call may be wrong. The CDR3 runs to 14 residues. In germline, CDR1 is MGHDK, CDR2 SYGVNS. The CDR3 DNA sequence: TGTGCCAGCACGGGACAGTCCGGTGGCTACGAGCAGTACTTC. It specifies CASTGQSGGYEQYF.

This clone was picked up one time. Here the CDR3 DNA reads TGCGCCAGCAGCCAGGTAGGGACTAGCGGGCCCTGGGACTCCTACAATGAGCAGTTCTTC. Translation: CASSQVGTSGPWDSYNEQFF. This rearrangement joins TRBV5-1 to TRBJ2-1; 12 bases line up with TRBD2. This CDR3 region has 20 residues. CDR1 is SGHRS and CDR2 is YFSETQ in the germline V gene. V lost 4 bases, J lost 0 bases, and 14 bases stayed unmatched.

V usage is TRBV18 and J usage is TRBJ1-1; the match to TRBD1 covers 7 bases. In germline, CDR1 is KGHSH, CDR2 LQKENI. The CDR3 consists of 15 residues. Trimming removed 4 bases from V and 3 bases from J; junction bases left unmatched: 8. CDR3: CASSLSDRRDTEAFF. The CDR3 DNA follows: TGTGCCAGCTCACTCTCGGACAGGCGGGACACTGAAGCTTTCTTT.

The gene calls are TRBV29-1 and TRBJ2-2, with TRBD2 identical over 10 bases. Germline CDR1 SQVTM, CDR2 ANQGSEA. This CDR3 is built from 14 residues. V was pared by 7 bases and J by 5 bases, with 7 bases of the junction left unmatched. The CDR3 DNA is TGCAGCGGTCTAGCGGGAGAGGGGACCGGGGAGCTGTTTTTT. Translated: CSGLAGEGTGELFF.

The CDR3 DNA reads as TGTGCCAGCTCACCTCAAGGTGACAGGGATGGTCAGCCCCAGCATTTT. Protein product: CASSPQGDRDGQPQHF. The chain has TRBV18 and TRBJ1-5; 7 nucleotides line up with TRBD1. After removal of 3 bases from V and 6 bases from J, the junction contained 11 bases not matched to a gene. The V gene's germline CDR1 is KGHSH and CDR2 LQKENI. This CDR3 contains 16 residues.

The chain carries TRBV19 and TRBJ1-1, with D possibly TRBD1 on 5 matching bases. Germline V CDR1 and CDR2: LNHDA, SQIVND (reference sequence). The V end was cut by 4 bases, the J end by 4 bases, with 10 bases between. There are 13 residues in the CDR3. The CDR3 here is CASSSQGATEAFF. CDR3 DNA: TGTGCCAGTAGTAGTCAGGGAGCCACTGAAGCTTTCTTT.

This clone has just a few counts. In DNA, the CDR3 is TGTGCCAGCAGCTTATCGAATGGCAATCAGCCCCAGCATTTT. Translated, it gives CASSLSNGNQPQHF. The gene calls are TRBV7-8 and TRBJ1-5; D gene ambiguous. The CDR3 extends over 14 amino acids. The germline CDR1 and CDR2 sequences are SGHVS and FQNEAQ. The germline V and J ends were trimmed by 2 bases and 2 bases, with 7 bases remaining between them.

About this clone itself: Mismatch with germline at one junction end may stem from a read error. The chain recombines TRBV5-1 with TRBJ2-5; D call uncertain. The DNA end is a closer match to TRBJ2-7, so the J assignment may be wrong. CDR3 size: 13 residues. The germline CDR1 and CDR2 sequences are SGHRS and YFSETQ. The CDR3 nucleotides are TGCGCCAGCAGCCCTCTAGTCTCCCACGAGCAGTACTTC. It specifies CASSPLVSHEQYF.

The chain uses TRBV5-1 and TRBJ2-7; the match to TRBD2 covers 11 bases. CDR1 is SGHRS and CDR2 is YFSETQ in the germline V gene. The CDR3 has 14 residues. J was trimmed by 3 bases and V by 2 bases; bases with no gene match: 1. CDR3 loop: CASSFGTSGYEQYF. In DNA form, the CDR3 reads TGCGCCAGCAGCTTCGGGACTAGCGGCTACGAGCAGTACTTC.

In its sample, this clone was seen a few times. The chain joins TRBV4-2 to TRBJ2-5; 12 positions match TRBD2. The DNA end is more similar to TRBJ2-7, so the J call may be wrong. The CDR3 totals 16 residues. Germline lookup yields CDR1 LGHNA and CDR2 YNFKEQ. The chain's CDR3 is CASSQDPTSGSYEQYF. The DNA for the CDR3 is TGTGCCAGCAGCCAAGATCCGACTAGCGGGAGCTACGAGCAGTACTTC.

The V and J genes are TRBV19 and TRBJ2-2; D may correspond to TRBD1 or TRBD2 (5 bases each). V was cut by 4 bases and J by 4 bases, with 16 bases left in between. Per germline, CDR1 LNHDA and CDR2 SQIVND (reference sequence). CDR3 length: 16 amino acids. The CDR3 coding sequence is TGTGCCAGTAGTACGGGGACCGGGGCGGGCACCGGGGAGCTGTTTTTT. Its translation is CASSTGTGAGTGELFF.

This chain links TRBV30 with TRBJ2-7, with 14 bases that match TRBD2. Trimming at V came to 1 base and at J to 10 bases, leaving 3 bases not matched to a gene. This CDR3 region has 13 residues. Germline CDR1 is GTSNPN and CDR2 is SVGIG (reference sequence). CDR3 sequence: CAWSAGTSGRQYF. The CDR3 nucleotides are TGTGCCTGGAGTGCTGGGACTAGCGGGAGACAGTACTTC.

The chain joins TRBV5-1 to TRBJ2-1, with 8 bases fitting TRBD1. The CDR3 spans 15 residues. Germline trimming cut 1 base from V and 4 bases from J; bases unmatched to any gene: 4. Per germline, CDR1 SGHRS and CDR2 YFSETQ. The CDR3 here is CASSLLTGAYNEQFF. Written as DNA, the CDR3 is TGCGCCAGCAGCTTGTTGACAGGGGCGTACAATGAGCAGTTCTTC.

CDR3 DNA sequence: TGTGCCAGCAGTTTAAGAAGGGGGAGTTCTGCAGATACGCAGTATTTT. It is translated as CASSLRRGSSADTQYF. The chain has TRBV27 and TRBJ2-3; possible D gene TRBD1, 6 bases. The CDR3 is made up of 16 amino acids. Trimming took 2 bases from V and 4 from J, leaving 16 bases between them. CDR1 is MNHEY and CDR2 is SMNVEV in the germline V gene (reference sequence).